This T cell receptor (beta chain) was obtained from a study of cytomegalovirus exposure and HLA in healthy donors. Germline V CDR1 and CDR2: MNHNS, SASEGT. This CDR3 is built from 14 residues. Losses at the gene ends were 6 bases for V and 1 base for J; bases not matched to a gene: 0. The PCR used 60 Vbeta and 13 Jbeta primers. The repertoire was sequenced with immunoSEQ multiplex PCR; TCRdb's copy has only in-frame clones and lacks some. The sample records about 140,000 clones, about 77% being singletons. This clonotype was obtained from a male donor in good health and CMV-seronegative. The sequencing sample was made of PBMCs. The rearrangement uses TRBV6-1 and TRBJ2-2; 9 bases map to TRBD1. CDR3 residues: CASRGQGNTGELFF. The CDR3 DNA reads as TGTGCCAGCAGGGGACAGGGGAACACCGGGGAGCTGTTTTTT.